A single TCR beta chain is shown here with its context. The repertoire was sequenced with immunoSEQ multiplex PCR; TCRdb's copy has only in-frame clones and lacks some. The sample carries tens of thousands of clones, approximately 80% recorded once. This specimen belongs to a study of blood T cell repertoires in COVID-19. On the study more broadly: Sources were T cells, B-cell-depleted T cells, or PBMCs; the material itself was cDNA or gDNA.

The specimen was peripheral blood. The TCR was taken from a human donor in a cohort sampled during active COVID-19.

The CDR3 region has the DNA TGTGCCAGCAGCCCACAGGGGAAGAACACTGAAGCTTTCTTT. It yields the protein CASSPQGKNTEAFF. The chain employs TRBV3-1 (or the pseudogene TRBV3-2) and TRBJ1-1, with TRBD1 matching over 7 bases. CDR3 length: 14 amino acids. Germline values: CDR1 LGHDT, CDR2 YNNKEL (reference sequence). J gave up 1 base and V 4 bases, and 3 bases lay outside the gene matches.